These 3 T cell receptor beta chains came from one sample sequenced in a study of Ad26.COV2.S vaccination and SARS-CoV-2 variants. Sample treatment: roughly 20 received Ad26.COV2.S at low or high dose, single or two shots; 5 received placebo; per-sample allocation not given. Samples came from day 63 after the first vaccine or placebo injection. Sequencing used immunoSEQ multiplex PCR; TCRdb keeps in-frame clones, though not all of them. Of approximately 420,000 clones detected, roughly 90% appear once; the ten largest clones hold 3.6%. The sample here was peripheral blood, taken in a trial of Ad26.COV2.S vaccine versus placebo. These TCRs come from a person between 18 and 65 years old who received the Ad26.COV2.S COVID-19 vaccine or a placebo.

The chain links TRBV11-1 to TRBJ2-1, with D possibly being TRBD1 or TRBD2 (5 bases each). The CDR3 sequence is 13 residues long. V was trimmed by 5 bases and J by 5 bases, leaving 10 bases between them. Germline V gene lookup returns CDR1 SGHAT and CDR2 FQDESV (reference sequence). The CDR3 here is CASSTWGNNEQFF. CDR3 nucleotide sequence: TGTGCCAGCAGCACCTGGGGGAACAATGAGCAGTTCTTC.

This chain links TRBV11-2 with TRBJ1-4; a possible D gene is TRBD1 (6 bases). This CDR3 comprises 15 residues. CDR1 is SGHAT and CDR2 is FQNNGV in the germline V gene. V was pared by 5 bases and J by 0 bases, with 10 bases between. CDR3 sequence (DNA): TGTGCCAGCAGCCAGGGGCATGCAACTAATGAAAAACTGTTTTTT. Residues: CASSQGHATNEKLFF.

The V gene is TRBV5-4, the J gene TRBJ2-3; TRBD1 or TRBD2 may be the D gene (5 bases each). The length of the CDR3 is 15 residues. In germline, CDR1 is SGHNT, CDR2 YYREEE (reference sequence). V was shortened by 1 base and J by 0 bases, with 9 bases between the two germline ends. This chain's CDR3 is CASSLYGGSTDTQYF. The CDR3 region has the DNA TGTGCCAGCAGCTTGTATGGGGGAAGCACAGATACGCAGTATTTT.